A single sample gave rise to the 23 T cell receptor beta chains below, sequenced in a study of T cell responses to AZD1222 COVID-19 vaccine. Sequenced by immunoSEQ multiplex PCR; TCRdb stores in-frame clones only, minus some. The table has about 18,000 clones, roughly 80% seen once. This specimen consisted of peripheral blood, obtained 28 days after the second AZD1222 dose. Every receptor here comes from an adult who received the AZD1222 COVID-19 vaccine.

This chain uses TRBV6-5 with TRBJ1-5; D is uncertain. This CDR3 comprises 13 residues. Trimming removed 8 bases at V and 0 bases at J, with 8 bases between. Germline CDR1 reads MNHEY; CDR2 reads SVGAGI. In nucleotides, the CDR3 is TGTGCCAGCCGGGGAGATAGCAATCAGCCCCAGCATTTT. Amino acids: CASRGDSNQPQHF.

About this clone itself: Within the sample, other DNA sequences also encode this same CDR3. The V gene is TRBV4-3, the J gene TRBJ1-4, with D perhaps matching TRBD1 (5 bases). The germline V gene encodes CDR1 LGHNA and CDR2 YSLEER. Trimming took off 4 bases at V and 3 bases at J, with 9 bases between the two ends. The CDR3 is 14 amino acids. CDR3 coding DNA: TGCGCCAGCAGCCCGAGAGGGGCTAATGAAAAACTGTTTTTT. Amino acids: CASSPRGANEKLFF.

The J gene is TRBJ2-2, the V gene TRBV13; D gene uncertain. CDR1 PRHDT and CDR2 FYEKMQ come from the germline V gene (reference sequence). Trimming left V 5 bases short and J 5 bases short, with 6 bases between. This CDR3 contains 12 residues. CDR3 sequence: CASSLRTGELFF. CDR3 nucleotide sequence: TGTGCCAGCAGCCTCCGGACCGGGGAGCTGTTTTTT.

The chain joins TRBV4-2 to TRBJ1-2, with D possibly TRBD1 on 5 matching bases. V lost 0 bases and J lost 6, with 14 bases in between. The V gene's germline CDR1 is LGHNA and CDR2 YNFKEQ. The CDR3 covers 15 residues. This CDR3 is CASSQDWGRVDGYTF. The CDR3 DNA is TGTGCCAGCAGCCAAGATTGGGGCCGGGTAGATGGCTACACCTTC.

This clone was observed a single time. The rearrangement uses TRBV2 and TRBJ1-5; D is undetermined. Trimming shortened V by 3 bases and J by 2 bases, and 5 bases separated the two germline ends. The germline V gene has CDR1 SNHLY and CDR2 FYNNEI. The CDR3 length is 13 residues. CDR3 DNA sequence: TGTGCCAGCAGTGACGAGGGCAATCAGCCCCAGCATTTT. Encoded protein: CASSDEGNQPQHF. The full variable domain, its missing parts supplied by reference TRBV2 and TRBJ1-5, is EPEVTQTPSHQVTQMGQEVILRCVPISNHLYFYWYRQILGQKVEFLVSFYNNEISEKSEIFDDQFSVERPDGSNFTLKIRSTKLEDSAMYFCASSDEGNQPQHFGDGTRLSIL.

CDR3: CATSRDVVLNQPQHF. In DNA form, the CDR3 reads TGTGCCACCAGCAGAGATGTGGTCTTGAATCAGCCCCAGCATTTT. The rearrangement joins TRBV15 to TRBJ1-5; D unclear. The CDR3 length is 15 residues. Trimming stripped 0 bases from V and 4 bases from J, with 10 bases between. Germline lookup yields CDR1 LNHNV and CDR2 YYDKDF (reference sequence).

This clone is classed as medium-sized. This chain's CDR3 is CASSFQGAGDEQYF. In DNA, the CDR3 is TGTGCCAGCAGCTTTCAGGGGGCTGGCGACGAGCAGTACTTC. This chain links TRBV4-2 with TRBJ2-7; TRBD1 agrees at 8 bases. This CDR3 spans 14 amino acids. Germline CDR1 LGHNA, CDR2 YNFKEQ. V trimming: 5 bases; J trimming: 5 bases; junction bases outside the gene matches: 8.

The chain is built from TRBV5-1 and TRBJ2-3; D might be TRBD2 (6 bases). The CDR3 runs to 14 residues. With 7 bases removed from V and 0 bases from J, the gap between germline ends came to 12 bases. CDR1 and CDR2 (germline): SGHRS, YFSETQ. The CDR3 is CASFRDWSTDTQYF. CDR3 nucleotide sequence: TGCGCCAGCTTTCGGGACTGGAGCACAGATACGCAGTATTTT.

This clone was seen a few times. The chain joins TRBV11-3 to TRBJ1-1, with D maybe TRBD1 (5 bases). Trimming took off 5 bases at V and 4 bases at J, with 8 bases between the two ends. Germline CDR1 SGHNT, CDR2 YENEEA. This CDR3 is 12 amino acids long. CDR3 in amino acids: CASSTRGTEAFF. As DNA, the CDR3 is TGTGCCAGCAGCACGAGGGGCACTGAAGCTTTCTTT.

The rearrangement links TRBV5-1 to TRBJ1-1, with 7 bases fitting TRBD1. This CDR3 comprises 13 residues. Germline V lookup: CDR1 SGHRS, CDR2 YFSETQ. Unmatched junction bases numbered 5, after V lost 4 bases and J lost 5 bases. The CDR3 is CASSTGDWTEAFF. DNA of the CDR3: TGCGCCAGCAGCACAGGGGATTGGACTGAAGCTTTCTTT.

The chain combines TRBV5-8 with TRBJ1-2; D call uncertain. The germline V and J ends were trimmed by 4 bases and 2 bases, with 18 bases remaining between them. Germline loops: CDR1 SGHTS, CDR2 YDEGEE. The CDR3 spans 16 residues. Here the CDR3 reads CASSQQRAGENYGYTF. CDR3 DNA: TGTGCCAGCAGCCAGCAAAGGGCAGGAGAAAACTATGGCTACACCTTC.

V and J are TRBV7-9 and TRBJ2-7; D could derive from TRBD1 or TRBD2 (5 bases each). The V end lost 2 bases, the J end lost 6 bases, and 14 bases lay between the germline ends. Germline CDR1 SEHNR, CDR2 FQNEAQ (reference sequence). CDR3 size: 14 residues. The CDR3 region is CASSLSGPTVEQYF. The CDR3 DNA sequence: TGTGCCAGCAGCTTATCGGGACCGACGGTCGAGCAGTACTTC.

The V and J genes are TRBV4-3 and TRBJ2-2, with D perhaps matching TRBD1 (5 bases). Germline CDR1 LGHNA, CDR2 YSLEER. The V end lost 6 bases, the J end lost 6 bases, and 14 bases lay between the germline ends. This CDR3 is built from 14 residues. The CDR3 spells CASSSTTEAGELFF. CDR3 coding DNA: TGCGCCAGCAGTTCCACGACAGAAGCCGGGGAGCTGTTTTTT.

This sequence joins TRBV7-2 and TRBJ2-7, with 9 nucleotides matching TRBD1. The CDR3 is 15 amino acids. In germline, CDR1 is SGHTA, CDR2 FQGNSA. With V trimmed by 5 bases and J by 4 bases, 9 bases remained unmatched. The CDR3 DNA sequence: TGTGCCAGCAGCGTGGGACAGGGAGGACTGTACGAGCAGTACTTC. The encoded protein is CASSVGQGGLYEQYF.

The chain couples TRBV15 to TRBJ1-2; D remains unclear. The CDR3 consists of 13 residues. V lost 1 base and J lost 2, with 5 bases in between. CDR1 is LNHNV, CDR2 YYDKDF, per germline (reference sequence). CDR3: CATSRGRNYGYTF. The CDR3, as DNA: TGTGCCACCAGCAGAGGGCGGAACTATGGCTACACCTTC. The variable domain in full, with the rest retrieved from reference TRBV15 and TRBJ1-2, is DAMVIQNPRYQVTQFGKPVTLSCSQTLNHNVMYWYQQKSSQAPKLLFHYYDKDFNNEADTPDNFQSRRPNTSFCFLDIRSPGLGDTAMYLCATSRGRNYGYTFGSGTRLTVV.

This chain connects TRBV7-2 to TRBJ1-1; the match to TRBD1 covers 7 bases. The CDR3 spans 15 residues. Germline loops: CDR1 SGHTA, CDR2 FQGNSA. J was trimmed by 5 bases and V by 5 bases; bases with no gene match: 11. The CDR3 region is CASSTRQGWSTEAFF. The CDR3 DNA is TGTGCCAGCAGCACCAGACAGGGATGGTCGACTGAAGCTTTCTTT.

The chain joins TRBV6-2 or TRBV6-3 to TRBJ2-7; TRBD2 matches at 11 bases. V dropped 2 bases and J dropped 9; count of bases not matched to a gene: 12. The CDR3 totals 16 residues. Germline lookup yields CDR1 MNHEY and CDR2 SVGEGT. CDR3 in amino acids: CASSYDQGLADLRQYF. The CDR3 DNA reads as TGTGCCAGCAGTTACGACCAGGGACTAGCGGACCTTCGGCAGTACTTC.

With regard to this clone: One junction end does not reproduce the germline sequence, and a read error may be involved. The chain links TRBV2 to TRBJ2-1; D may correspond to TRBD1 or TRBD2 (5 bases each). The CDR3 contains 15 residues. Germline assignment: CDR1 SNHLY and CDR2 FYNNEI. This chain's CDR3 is CASSELGDTYSEQFF. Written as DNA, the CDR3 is TGTGCCAGCAGTGAACTGGGGGATACCTACAGTGAGCAGTTCTTC.

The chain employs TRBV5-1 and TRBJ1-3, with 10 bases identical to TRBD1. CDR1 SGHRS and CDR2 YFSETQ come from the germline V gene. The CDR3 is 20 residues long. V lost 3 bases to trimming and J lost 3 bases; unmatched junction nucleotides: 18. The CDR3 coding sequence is TGCGCCAGCAGCTGGGGGGACAGGGGAGATGGCTCGGACCGTGGAAACACCATATATTTT. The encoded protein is CASSWGDRGDGSDRGNTIYF.

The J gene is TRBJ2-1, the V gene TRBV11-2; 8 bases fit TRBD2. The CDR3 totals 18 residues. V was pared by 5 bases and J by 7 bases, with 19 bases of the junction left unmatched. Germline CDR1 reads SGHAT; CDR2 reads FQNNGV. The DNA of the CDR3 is TGTGCCAGCAGCCCCATGGCCCAGGGACTAGGGGGGAGAAATGAGCAGTTCTTC. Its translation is CASSPMAQGLGGRNEQFF.

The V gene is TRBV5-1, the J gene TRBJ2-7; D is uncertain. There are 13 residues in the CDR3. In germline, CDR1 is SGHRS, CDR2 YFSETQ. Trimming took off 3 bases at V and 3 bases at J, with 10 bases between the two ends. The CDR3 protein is CASSSPGRYEQYF. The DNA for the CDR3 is TGCGCCAGCAGCTCCCCAGGCCGCTACGAGCAGTACTTC.

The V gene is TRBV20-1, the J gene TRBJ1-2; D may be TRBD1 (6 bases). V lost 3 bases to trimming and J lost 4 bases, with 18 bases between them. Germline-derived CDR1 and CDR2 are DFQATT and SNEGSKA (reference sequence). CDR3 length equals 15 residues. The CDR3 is CSASPGAASFYGYTF. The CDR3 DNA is TGCAGTGCTAGTCCAGGGGCGGCCTCCTTCTATGGCTACACCTTC.

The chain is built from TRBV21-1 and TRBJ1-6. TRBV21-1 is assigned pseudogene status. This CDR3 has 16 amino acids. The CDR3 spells CASSKERFTRRSPLHF. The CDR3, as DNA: TGTGCCAGCAGCAAAGAGCGATTCACTAGGAGATCACCCCTCCACTTT.